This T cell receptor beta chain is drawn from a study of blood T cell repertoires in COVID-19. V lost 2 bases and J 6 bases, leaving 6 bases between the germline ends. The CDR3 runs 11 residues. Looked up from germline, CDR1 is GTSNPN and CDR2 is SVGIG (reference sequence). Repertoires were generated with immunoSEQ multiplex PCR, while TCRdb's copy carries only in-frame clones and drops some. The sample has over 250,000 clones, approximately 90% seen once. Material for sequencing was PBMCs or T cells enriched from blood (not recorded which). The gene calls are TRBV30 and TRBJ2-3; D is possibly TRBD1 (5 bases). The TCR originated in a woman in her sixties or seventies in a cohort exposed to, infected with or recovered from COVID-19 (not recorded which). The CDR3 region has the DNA TGTGCCTGGAGTCCAGGGGATACGCAGTATTTT. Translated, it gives CAWSPGDTQYF.